Below, 6 T cell receptor beta chains from the same sample are listed, as sequenced in a study of blood T cell repertoires in COVID-19. TCRdb's copy holds only in-frame clones and misses some; the assay was immunoSEQ multiplex PCR. Of approximately 230,000 clones in the sample, roughly 88% were seen once. The sequencing sample was made of PBMCs or T cells enriched from blood (not recorded which). All receptors derive from a woman aged 45-59 years with acute COVID-19.

J is TRBJ1-5 and V is TRBV28, with 7 bases identical to TRBD1. Germline V CDR1 and CDR2: MDHEN, SYDVKM. The V and J ends lost 6 bases and 4 bases, in that order; junction bases with no gene match: 6. The CDR3 covers 14 residues. CDR3 DNA sequence: TGTGCCAGCAGGGGGACAGCACGAAATCAGCCCCAGCATTTT. This codes for CASRGTARNQPQHF. Using reference TRBV28 and TRBJ1-5 for the parts outside the CDR3, the full variable domain is DVKVTQSSRYLVKRTGEKVFLECVQDMDHENMFWYRQDPGLGLRLIYFSYDVKMKEKGDIPEGYSVSREKKERFSLILESASTNQTSMYLCASRGTARNQPQHFGDGTRLSIL.

This chain uses TRBV28 with TRBJ1-4; the D gene is possibly TRBD1 (6 bases). The CDR3 is 14 amino acids. V dropped 3 bases and J dropped 6 bases, with 11 bases sitting between them. Germline V lookup: CDR1 MDHEN, CDR2 SYDVKM. The CDR3 spells CASSFWGRDEKLFF. CDR3 bases: TGTGCCAGCAGTTTTTGGGGGCGGGATGAAAAACTGTTTTTT.

This clone was seen only a few times. The genes are TRBV27 and TRBJ1-1; no clear D gene. From germline, CDR1 is MNHEY and CDR2 SMNVEV (reference sequence). V was pared by 5 bases and J by 2 bases, with 9 bases between. This CDR3 has 13 amino acids. Here the CDR3 reads CASSPRVNTEAFF. As DNA, the CDR3 is TGTGCCAGCAGTCCCCGGGTCAACACTGAAGCTTTCTTT.

The genes are TRBV5-8 and TRBJ1-2, with 7 bases that match TRBD1. Germline CDR1 reads SGHTS; CDR2 reads YDEGEE. J lost 5 bases, V lost 7 bases, and 11 bases had no gene match. This CDR3 contains 14 residues. This CDR3 reads CASGYDRDDYGYTF. For the CDR3, the DNA is TGTGCCAGCGGATATGACAGGGATGATTATGGCTACACCTTC.

The V gene is TRBV6-5, the J gene TRBJ2-1; 7 nucleotides agree with TRBD1. V dropped 5 bases and J dropped 6; count of bases not matched to a gene: 7. From germline, CDR1 is MNHEY and CDR2 SVGAGI. The CDR3 has 14 residues. Here the CDR3 reads CASSQLTGVNEQFF. CDR3 in DNA: TGTGCCAGCAGTCAACTCACAGGGGTCAATGAGCAGTTCTTC.

The V gene is TRBV28, the J gene TRBJ2-3, with D possibly being TRBD1 (5 bases). The CDR3 contains 15 residues. Trimming removed 7 bases from V and 3 bases from J, with 17 bases in between. CDR1 and CDR2 from the germline V gene are MDHEN and SYDVKM. The CDR3 is CASTLGVSGTDTQYF. The CDR3, as DNA: TGTGCCAGCACCCTTGGCGTGTCAGGGACAGATACGCAGTATTTT.